This T cell receptor (beta chain) was captured in a study of T cells in women clearing cervical HPV infection. Study overall: HLA type stays a possible confounder, typing being limited.

Overall study results and limits: A classifier using richness and V gene abundances reached an AUC of more than 0.75. TRBV6-7 abundance was lower in cases than controls (roughly 0.11% versus 0.16%).

Germline V gene lookup returns CDR1 SGHTA and CDR2 FQGTGA. This CDR3 is built from 15 residues. V was cut by 1 base and J by 0 bases, with 6 bases left in between. As for this clone: Its antigen is as yet unknown. Read data end 3 residues before the CDR3 end; the end is taken from the germline J gene.

TCRdb keeps only in-frame clones here, not all; method: immunoSEQ multiplex PCR. The table for this sample gives 23,000 or so clones. Sequenced input: blood buffy coat. The receptor was isolated from a woman between 18 and 70 years old with a cervical HPV16 infection that either progressed to CIN3+ or cleared (not recorded which). The rearrangement uses TRBV7-3 and TRBJ2-2; D is possibly TRBD2 (5 bases). CDR3 DNA (partial): TGTGCCAGCAGCTTAAAAGCGGCGAACACCGGGGAG. It translates to CASSLKAANTGE. The entire CDR3 sequence reads CASSLKAANTGELFF.